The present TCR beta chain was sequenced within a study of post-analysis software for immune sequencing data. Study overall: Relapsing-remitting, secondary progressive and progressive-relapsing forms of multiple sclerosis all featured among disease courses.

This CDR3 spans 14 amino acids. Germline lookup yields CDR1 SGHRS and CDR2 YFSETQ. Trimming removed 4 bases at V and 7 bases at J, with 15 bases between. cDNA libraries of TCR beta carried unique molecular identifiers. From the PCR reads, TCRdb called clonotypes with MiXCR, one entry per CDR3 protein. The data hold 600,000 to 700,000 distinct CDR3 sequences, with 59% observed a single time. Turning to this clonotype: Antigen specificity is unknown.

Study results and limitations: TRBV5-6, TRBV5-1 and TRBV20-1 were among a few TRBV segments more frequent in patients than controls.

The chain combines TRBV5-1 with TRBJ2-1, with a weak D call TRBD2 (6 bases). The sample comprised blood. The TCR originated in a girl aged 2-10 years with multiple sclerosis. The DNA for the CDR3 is TGCGCCAGCAGCGCCGGGACTGCCGTTAATGAGCAGTTCTTC. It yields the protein CASSAGTAVNEQFF.